One sample yielded the 22 T cell receptor beta chains listed below, sequenced in a study of blood T cell repertoires in COVID-19. TCRdb's copy holds only in-frame clones and misses some; the assay was immunoSEQ multiplex PCR. This table has roughly 150,000 clones, roughly 77% appearing once. Sequenced sample: peripheral blood. The receptor set was obtained from a human donor in a cohort sampled during active COVID-19.

This chain links TRBV30 with TRBJ2-7; no definite D call. Trimming shortened V by 0 bases and J by 3 bases, and 3 bases separated the two germline ends. Per germline, CDR1 GTSNPN and CDR2 SVGIG (reference sequence). The CDR3 contains 11 residues. CDR3 amino acids: CAWSVNYEQYF. DNA of the CDR3: TGTGCCTGGAGTGTCAACTACGAGCAGTACTTC.

The rearrangement links TRBV5-1 to TRBJ1-3; the match to TRBD1 covers 8 bases. V lost 1 base and J lost 2; bases outside the gene matches: 5. Per the germline V gene, CDR1 is SGHRS and CDR2 is YFSETQ. The CDR3 consists of 16 residues. The CDR3 region has the DNA TGCGCCAGCAGCTTGCCGACAGGGGAGGCTGGAAACACCATATATTTT. Encoded protein: CASSLPTGEAGNTIYF.

This clone was counted once. The V and J genes are TRBV9 and TRBJ2-5; 12 bases are shared with TRBD2. Germline assignment: CDR1 SGDLS and CDR2 YYNGEE. The CDR3 consists of 17 residues. Trimming took 4 bases from V and 5 from J; bases not matched to a gene: 12. CDR3 sequence (DNA): TGTGCCAGCAGCCCTAGCGGGGGGGCCACATTGGGGGAGACCCAGTACTTC. Its translation: CASSPSGGATLGETQYF.

This clone was detected once. This rearrangement joins TRBV5-5 to TRBJ2-5; 7 positions match TRBD1. Germline V gene data show CDR1 as SGHKS and CDR2 as YYEKEE (reference sequence). After removal of 0 bases from V and 3 bases from J, the junction contained 11 bases not matched to a gene. The CDR3 totals 17 residues. CDR3 loop: CASSLGDRAKPEETQYF. The CDR3 DNA is TGTGCCAGCAGCTTGGGTGACAGGGCCAAGCCAGAAGAGACCCAGTACTTC.

The chain is built from TRBV29-1 and TRBJ1-2, with D perhaps TRBD1 (6 bases). Germline-derived CDR1 and CDR2 are SQVTM and ANQGSEA. V lost 1 base to trimming and J lost 7 bases, with 10 bases between them. This CDR3 spans 12 amino acids. The CDR3 DNA reads as TGCAGCGTTGAAGCGGGCAGGGGTGGCTACACCTTC. This translates into CSVEAGRGGYTF.

V usage is TRBV6-5 and J usage is TRBJ2-1; possibly TRBD2 for D (5 bases). The V end was cut by 6 bases, the J end by 9 bases, with 12 bases between. The CDR3 extends over 12 amino acids. Germline V gene sequence: CDR1 MNHEY, CDR2 SVGAGI. Here the CDR3 DNA reads TGTGCCAGCAGGAATCTTCGGGGTGAGCAGTTCTTC. This gives the protein CASRNLRGEQFF.

The chain links TRBV9 to TRBJ2-7; weak D call: TRBD2 (6 bases). The CDR3 loop spans 15 amino acids. Looked up from germline, CDR1 is SGDLS and CDR2 is YYNGEE. V dropped 0 bases and J dropped 4 bases, with 14 bases sitting between them. The CDR3 reads CASSVGSSGRYEQYF. CDR3 bases: TGTGCCAGCAGCGTAGGTAGTAGCGGCAGATACGAGCAGTACTTC.

The chain has TRBV2 and TRBJ1-5, with a weak D call TRBD1 (6 bases). The germline V and J ends were trimmed by 6 bases and 7 bases, with 16 bases remaining between them. The CDR3 totals 14 residues. Germline values: CDR1 SNHLY, CDR2 FYNNEI. The CDR3 DNA follows: TGTGCCAGCAGCCCGGGACAAAATGAACAGCCCCAGCATTTT. Residues: CASSPGQNEQPQHF.

The chain uses TRBV15 and TRBJ2-7; 8 bases are shared with TRBD2. The CDR3 is made up of 17 amino acids. Germline V CDR1 and CDR2: LNHNV, YYDKDF (reference sequence). The V and J ends lost 1 base and 2 bases, in that order; junction bases with no gene match: 10. The CDR3 bases are TGTGCCACCAGCAGAGCAGAGGCGGGGGGCGTGGCCTACGAGCAGTACTTC. Protein product: CATSRAEAGGVAYEQYF.

The chain couples TRBV18 to TRBJ2-1; 9 bases fit TRBD2. The germline V gene encodes CDR1 KGHSH and CDR2 LQKENI. The CDR3 contains 15 residues. V was pared by 6 bases and J by 6 bases, with 9 bases of the junction left unmatched. CDR3 nucleotides: TGTGCCAGCTCCGGAGCGGGGGGATTTTCCAATGAGCAGTTCTTC. It yields the protein CASSGAGGFSNEQFF.

This sequence joins TRBV7-9 and TRBJ1-2, with D perhaps matching TRBD1 (5 bases). The CDR3 length is 14 residues. The germline V and J ends were trimmed by 1 base and 8 bases, with 14 bases remaining between them. Germline V gene lookup returns CDR1 SEHNR and CDR2 FQNEAQ (reference sequence). CDR3 sequence (DNA): TGTGCCAGCAGCTTAGGGCTCCGGGGGGACGGCTACACCTTC. Translating it yields CASSLGLRGDGYTF.

This clone was detected once. The rearrangement links TRBV28 to TRBJ1-5; unclear D gene. The germline V and J ends were trimmed by 8 bases and 4 bases, with 18 bases remaining between them. The CDR3 spans 15 residues. The germline V gene has CDR1 MDHEN and CDR2 SYDVKM. The DNA for the CDR3 is TGTGCCAGCCACACTTCGGGATCGGGAAATCAGCCCCAGCATTTT. This translates into CASHTSGSGNQPQHF.

CDR3 bases: TGTGCCAGCAAAACGGCGGGGAACACTGAAGCTTTCTTT. Its translation: CASKTAGNTEAFF. The J gene is TRBJ1-1, the V gene TRBV2; no clear D gene. Germline assignment: CDR1 SNHLY and CDR2 FYNNEI. This CDR3 is built from 13 residues. The germline V and J ends were trimmed by 7 bases and 1 base, with 10 bases remaining between them.

The count of this clone is one. The gene calls are TRBV10-1 and TRBJ2-7, with 10 bases lining up with TRBD2. J gave up 7 bases and V 6 bases, and 6 bases lay outside the gene matches. This CDR3 has 13 amino acids. Germline assignment: CDR1 WNHNN and CDR2 SYGVQD (reference sequence). As DNA, the CDR3 is TGCGCCAGCAGCCCAGCGGGAGGGGGGGAGCAGTACTTC. The encoded protein is CASSPAGGGEQYF.

This clone was recorded only once. The chain carries TRBV7-9 and TRBJ2-2; a weak D match, TRBD1 (6 bases). Trimming left V 2 bases short and J 1 base short, with 14 bases between. Germline CDR1 SEHNR, CDR2 FQNEAQ (reference sequence). The CDR3 sequence is 17 residues long. CDR3 sequence: CASSLPQGRRNTGELFF. DNA of the CDR3: TGTGCCAGCAGCTTACCTCAGGGGAGAAGGAACACCGGGGAGCTGTTTTTT.

This clone occurred once. The chain carries TRBV7-9 and TRBJ1-1, with D maybe TRBD1 (5 bases). V lost 4 bases and J 11 bases, leaving 17 bases between the germline ends. Germline values: CDR1 SEHNR, CDR2 FQNEAQ (reference sequence). The CDR3 runs 13 residues. CDR3 in DNA: TGTGCCAGCAGCTCCCAGGGTTCAGGTTGGGCTTTCTTT. Translation gives CASSSQGSGWAFF.

The chain recombines TRBV5-8 with TRBJ1-1; 7 bases map to TRBD1. V gave up 0 bases and J gave up 0 bases; unmatched junction bases: 2. The CDR3 is 15 amino acids. Per the germline V gene, CDR1 is SGHTS and CDR2 is YDEGEE. The CDR3 reads CASSLGGTVNTEAFF. In DNA, the CDR3 is TGTGCCAGCAGCTTGGGAGGGACAGTGAACACTGAAGCTTTCTTT.

The gene calls are TRBV6-5 and TRBJ2-3; D might be TRBD2 (6 bases). Looked up from germline, CDR1 is MNHEY and CDR2 is SVGAGI. This CDR3 region has 14 residues. Between the trimmed V and J ends, which lost 2 bases and 2 bases, there was a span of 8 bases. The CDR3 here is CASSYGDFTDTQYF. The CDR3 DNA sequence: TGTGCCAGCAGTTACGGGGACTTCACAGATACGCAGTATTTT.

The chain carries TRBV19 and TRBJ2-1; perhaps TRBD2 as D (6 bases). V lost 3 bases and J 7 bases, leaving 16 bases between the germline ends. Germline V CDR1 and CDR2: LNHDA, SQIVND (reference sequence). The CDR3 runs 15 residues. The CDR3 sequence is CASSMGSGTFNEQFF. DNA for the CDR3: TGTGCCAGTAGTATGGGTAGCGGTACTTTTAATGAGCAGTTCTTC.

This clone was recorded only once. The chain uses TRBV11-2 and TRBJ1-2; unclear D gene. Germline V gene sequence: CDR1 SGHAT, CDR2 FQNNGV. The CDR3 runs to 13 residues. V dropped 5 bases and J dropped 8 bases, with 15 bases sitting between them. The CDR3 DNA follows: TGTGCCAGCAGCCGTGCAGATACGTTAGGCTACACCTTC. This gives the protein CASSRADTLGYTF.

The chain combines TRBV15 with TRBJ2-7; TRBD1 matches 7 bases. Germline trimming cut 0 bases from V and 2 bases from J; bases unmatched to any gene: 4. The germline V gene has CDR1 LNHNV and CDR2 YYDKDF (reference sequence). This CDR3 is 15 amino acids long. The DNA of the CDR3 is TGTGCCACCAGCAGAGAGAGGGACAGTCCCTACGAGCAGTACTTC. Translating it yields CATSRERDSPYEQYF.

The chain links TRBV11-2 to TRBJ1-6; D is unclear. The CDR3 is made up of 12 amino acids. V lost 6 bases and J lost 8, with 8 bases in between. Germline V CDR1 and CDR2: SGHAT, FQNNGV. In nucleotides, the CDR3 is TGTGCCAGCAGTTCTAACCATTCACCCCTCCACTTT. Protein product: CASSSNHSPLHF.